This T cell receptor (beta chain) was documented in a study of blood T cell repertoires in COVID-19. Study details: Samples representing acute and convalescent COVID-19 were sourced from the United States, Italy and Spain. Nucleic acid was either cDNA or gDNA, and it came from T cells, B-cell-depleted T cells, or PBMCs.

This table comes from immunoSEQ multiplex PCR, and its TCRdb copy is limited to in-frame clones, with some not included. This repertoire shows tens of thousands of clones, roughly 90% found once; its top ten account for over 20%. The V segment lost 0 bases and the J segment 3 bases; nucleotides outside the gene matches: 7. From germline, CDR1 is SGHTS and CDR2 YDEGEE. The CDR3 has 16 amino acids. The material sequenced was peripheral blood. The origin of this receptor is a woman in her fifties or sixties with active or convalescent COVID-19. The chain recombines TRBV5-8 with TRBJ2-5; 8 bases are a match to TRBD1. The CDR3 DNA reads TGTGCCAGCAGCTTGGAGGGCAGGGGGCGGGAAGAGACCCAGTACTTC. Its protein product is CASSLEGRGREETQYF.